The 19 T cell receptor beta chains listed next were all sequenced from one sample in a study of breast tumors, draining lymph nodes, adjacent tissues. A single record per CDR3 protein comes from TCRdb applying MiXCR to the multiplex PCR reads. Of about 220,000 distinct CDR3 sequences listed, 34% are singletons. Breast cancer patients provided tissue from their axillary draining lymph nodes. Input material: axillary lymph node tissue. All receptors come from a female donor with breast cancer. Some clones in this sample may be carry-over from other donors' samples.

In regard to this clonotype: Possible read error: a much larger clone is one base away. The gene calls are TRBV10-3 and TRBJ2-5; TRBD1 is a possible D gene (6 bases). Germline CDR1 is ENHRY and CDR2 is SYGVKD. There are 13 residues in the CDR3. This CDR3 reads CATSERGQETQYF. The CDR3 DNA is TGTGCCACCAGTGAAAGGGGGCAAGAGACCCAGTACTTC.

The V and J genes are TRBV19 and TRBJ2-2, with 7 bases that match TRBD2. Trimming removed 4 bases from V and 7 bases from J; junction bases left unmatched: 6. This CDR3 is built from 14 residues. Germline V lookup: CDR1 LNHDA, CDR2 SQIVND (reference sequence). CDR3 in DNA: TGTGCCAGTAGTAGCGGGAGAGGCTTCGGGGAGCTGTTTTTT. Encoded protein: CASSSGRGFGELFF.

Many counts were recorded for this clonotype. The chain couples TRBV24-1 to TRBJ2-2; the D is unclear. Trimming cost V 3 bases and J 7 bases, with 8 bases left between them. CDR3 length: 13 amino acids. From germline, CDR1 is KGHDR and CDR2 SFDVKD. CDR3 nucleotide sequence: TGTGCCACCAGTGATAAGGGTTTCGGGGAGCTGTTTTTT. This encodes CATSDKGFGELFF.

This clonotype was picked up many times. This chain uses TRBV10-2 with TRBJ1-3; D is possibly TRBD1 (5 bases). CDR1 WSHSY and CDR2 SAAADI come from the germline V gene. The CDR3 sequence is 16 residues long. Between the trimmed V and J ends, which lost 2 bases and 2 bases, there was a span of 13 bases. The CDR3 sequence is CASSEPRVYPGNTIYF. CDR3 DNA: TGCGCCAGCAGTGAGCCCAGGGTATATCCTGGAAACACCATATATTTT.

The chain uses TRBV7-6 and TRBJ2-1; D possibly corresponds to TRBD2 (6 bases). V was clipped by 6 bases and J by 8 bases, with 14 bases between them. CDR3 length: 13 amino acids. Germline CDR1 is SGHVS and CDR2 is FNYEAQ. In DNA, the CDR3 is TGTGCCAGCAGACCCGGGGGTCCCGATGAGCAGTTCTTC. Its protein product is CASRPGGPDEQFF.

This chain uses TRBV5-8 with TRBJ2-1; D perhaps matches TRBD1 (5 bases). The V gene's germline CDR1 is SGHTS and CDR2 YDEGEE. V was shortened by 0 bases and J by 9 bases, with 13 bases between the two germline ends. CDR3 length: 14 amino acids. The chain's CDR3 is CASSLVGPSGEQFF. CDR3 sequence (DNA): TGTGCCAGCAGCTTGGTGGGGCCCTCGGGTGAGCAGTTCTTC.

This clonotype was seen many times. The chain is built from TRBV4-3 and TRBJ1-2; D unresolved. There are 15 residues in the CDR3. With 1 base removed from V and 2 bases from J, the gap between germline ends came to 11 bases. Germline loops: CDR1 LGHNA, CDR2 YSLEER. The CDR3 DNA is TGCGCCAGCAGCCAAGTTGGTGGGGAGAACTATGGCTACACCTTC. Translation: CASSQVGGENYGYTF.

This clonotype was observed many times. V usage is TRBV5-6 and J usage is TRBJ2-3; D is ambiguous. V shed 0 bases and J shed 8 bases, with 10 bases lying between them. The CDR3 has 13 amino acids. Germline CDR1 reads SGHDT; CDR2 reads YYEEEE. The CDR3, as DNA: TGTGCCAGCAGCTTGGGTAGGGTCCTTACGCAGTATTTT. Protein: CASSLGRVLTQYF.

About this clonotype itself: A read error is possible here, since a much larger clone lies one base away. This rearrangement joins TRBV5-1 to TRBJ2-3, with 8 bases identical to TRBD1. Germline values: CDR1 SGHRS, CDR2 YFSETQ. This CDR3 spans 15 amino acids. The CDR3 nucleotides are TGCGCCAGCAGCTTTCCTGGACAGGGAACAGATGCGCAGTATTTT. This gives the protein CASSFPGQGTDAQYF.

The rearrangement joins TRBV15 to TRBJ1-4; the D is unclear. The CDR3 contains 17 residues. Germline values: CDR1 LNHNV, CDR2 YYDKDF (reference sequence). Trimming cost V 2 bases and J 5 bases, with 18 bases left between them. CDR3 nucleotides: TGTGCCACCAGCAGATCCCGACGGGCCTCCTACAATGAAAAACTGTTTTTT. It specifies CATSRSRRASYNEKLFF.

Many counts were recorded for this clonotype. The DNA of the CDR3 is TGTGCCAGCAGCTCAGCGGGAGTCACCGGGGAGCTGTTTTTT. Amino acids: CASSSAGVTGELFF. The genes are TRBV7-2 and TRBJ2-2, with 8 bases aligning to TRBD2. CDR3 length equals 14 residues. The ends lost 4 bases at V and 4 bases at J; junction bases unmatched: 2. Germline V gives CDR1 SGHTA, CDR2 FQGNSA.

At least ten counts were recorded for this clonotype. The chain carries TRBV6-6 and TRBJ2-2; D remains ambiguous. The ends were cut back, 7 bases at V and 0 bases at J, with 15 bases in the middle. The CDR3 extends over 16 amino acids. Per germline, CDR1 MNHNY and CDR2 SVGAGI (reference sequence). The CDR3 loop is CASNPTYATNTGELFF. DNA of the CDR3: TGTGCCAGCAATCCAACCTATGCGACGAACACCGGGGAGCTGTTTTTT.

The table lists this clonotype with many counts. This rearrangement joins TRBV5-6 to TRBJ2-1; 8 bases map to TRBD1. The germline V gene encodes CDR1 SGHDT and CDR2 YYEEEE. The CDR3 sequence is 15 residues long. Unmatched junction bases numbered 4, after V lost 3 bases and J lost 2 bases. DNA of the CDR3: TGTGCCAGCAGCTCCGACAGGGGCGCCTACAATGAGCAGTTCTTC. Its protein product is CASSSDRGAYNEQFF.

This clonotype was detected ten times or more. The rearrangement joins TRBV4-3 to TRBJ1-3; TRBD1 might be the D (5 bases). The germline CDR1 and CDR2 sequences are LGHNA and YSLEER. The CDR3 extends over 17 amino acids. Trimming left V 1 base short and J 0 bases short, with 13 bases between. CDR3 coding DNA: TGCGCCAGCAGCCAAGCCCCCACAGGTCCCTCTGGAAACACCATATATTTT. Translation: CASSQAPTGPSGNTIYF.

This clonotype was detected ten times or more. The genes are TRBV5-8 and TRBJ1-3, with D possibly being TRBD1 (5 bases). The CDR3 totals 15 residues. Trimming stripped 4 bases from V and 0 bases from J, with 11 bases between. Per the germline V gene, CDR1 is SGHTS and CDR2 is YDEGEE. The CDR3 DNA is TGTGCCAGCAGCATGGACGGGGCCTCTGGAAACACCATATATTTT. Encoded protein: CASSMDGASGNTIYF.

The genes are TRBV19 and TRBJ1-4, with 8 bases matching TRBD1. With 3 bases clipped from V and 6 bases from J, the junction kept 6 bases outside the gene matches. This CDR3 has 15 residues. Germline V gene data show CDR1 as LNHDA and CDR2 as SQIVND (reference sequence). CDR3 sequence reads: CASSIRQGAYEKLFF. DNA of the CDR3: TGTGCCAGTAGTATTCGGCAGGGGGCGTATGAAAAACTGTTTTTT. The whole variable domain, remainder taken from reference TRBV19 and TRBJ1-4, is DGGITQSPKYLFRKEGQNVTLSCEQNLNHDAMYWYRQDPGQGLRLIYYSQIVNDFQKGDIAEGYSVSREKKESFPLTVTSAQKNPTAFYLCASSIRQGAYEKLFFGSGTQLSVL.

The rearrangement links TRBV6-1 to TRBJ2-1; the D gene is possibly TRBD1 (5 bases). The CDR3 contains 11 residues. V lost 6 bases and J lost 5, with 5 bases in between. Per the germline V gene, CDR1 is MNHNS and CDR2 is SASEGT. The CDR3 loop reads CASRDNNEQFF. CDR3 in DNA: TGTGCCAGCAGGGACAACAATGAGCAGTTCTTC.

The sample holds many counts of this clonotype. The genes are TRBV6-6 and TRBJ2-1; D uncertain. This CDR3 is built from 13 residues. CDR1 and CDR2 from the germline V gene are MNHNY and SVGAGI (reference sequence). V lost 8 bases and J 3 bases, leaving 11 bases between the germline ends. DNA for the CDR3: TGTGCCAGCGGTAGGGATCACTACAATGAGCAGTTCTTC. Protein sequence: CASGRDHYNEQFF.

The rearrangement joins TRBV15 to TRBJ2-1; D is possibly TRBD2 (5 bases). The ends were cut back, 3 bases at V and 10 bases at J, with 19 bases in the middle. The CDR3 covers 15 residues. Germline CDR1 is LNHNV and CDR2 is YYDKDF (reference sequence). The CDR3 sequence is CATSSLGPQSSEQFF. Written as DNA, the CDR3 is TGTGCCACCAGCAGCTTGGGTCCCCAATCTAGCGAGCAGTTCTTC.